The rows below give T cell receptor beta chains drawn from one sample of a study of beta chain features in type 1 diabetes. Measured with immunoSEQ multiplex PCR; TCRdb has only the in-frame clones, and not every one. Seen here are roughly 380,000 clones, roughly 21% observed once, and the top ten hold 0.044%. Material: naive CD4+ T cells from blood. The receptors stem from a woman between 18 and 29 years old in good health. Each CDR3 is given with its conserved first and last residue. The order of the fields is V gene, J gene, D gene, clone size, CDR3 protein, CDR3 DNA. The D gene is left open where the match is weak. Not all rows give a size; the values are once, few, many and, for expanded clones, a class.

V: TRBV7-9
J: TRBJ1-1
D: NA
size: once
CDR3: CASSFQGRIEAFF
DNA: TGTGCCAGCTCATTTCAGGGGCGGATTGAAGCTTTCTTT

V: TRBV10-3
J: TRBJ2-1
D: NA
size: NA
CDR3: CAIKDVAGNEQFF
DNA: TGTGCCATCAAGGACGTTGCGGGGAATGAGCAGTTCTTC

V: TRBV7-6
J: TRBJ2-6
D: TRBD1
size: few
CDR3: CASSFRAGGFSGANVLTF
DNA: TGTGCCAGCAGCTTTCGCGCAGGGGGCTTTTCTGGGGCCAACGTCCTGACTTTC

V: TRBV30
J: TRBJ2-6
D: NA
size: few
CDR3: CAWSRGLTGANVLTF
DNA: TGTGCCTGGAGCAGGGGTCTAACTGGGGCCAACGTCCTGACTTTC

V: TRBV5-6
J: TRBJ1-1
D: NA
size: few
CDR3: CASSLLSPTGSTEAFF
DNA: TGTGCCAGCAGCTTGCTGTCCCCAACGGGGAGCACTGAAGCTTTCTTT

V: TRBV9
J: TRBJ1-1
D: NA
size: few
CDR3: CASSVRGREGTEAFF
DNA: TGTGCCAGCAGCGTAAGGGGCAGGGAGGGCACTGAAGCTTTCTTT

V: TRBV6-5
J: TRBJ1-5
D: NA
size: NA
CDR3: CASSSGQGYQPQHF
DNA: TGTGCCAGCAGTTCGGGGCAGGGGTATCAGCCCCAGCATTTT

V: TRBV30
J: TRBJ2-1
D: NA
size: NA
CDR3: CAWSGGRYNEQFF
DNA: TGTGCCTGGAGCGGGGGGCGTTACAATGAGCAGTTCTTC

V: TRBV30
J: TRBJ2-1
D: TRBD2
size: few
CDR3: CAWARLAGENEQFF
DNA: TGTGCCTGGGCCAGACTAGCGGGAGAGAATGAGCAGTTCTTC

V: TRBV28
J: TRBJ2-7
D: TRBD2
size: few
CDR3: CASSDGGTSGLYEQYF
DNA: TGTGCCAGCAGCGATGGGGGAACTAGCGGGCTTTACGAGCAGTACTTC

V: TRBV7-9
J: TRBJ1-5
D: NA
size: few
CDR3: CASCPAGDNQPQHF
DNA: TGTGCCAGCTGCCCGGCGGGCGATAATCAGCCCCAGCATTTT

V: TRBV7-2
J: TRBJ2-1
D: TRBD2
size: NA
CDR3: CASSLSGTSGTNEQFF
DNA: TGTGCCAGCAGCTTATCCGGGACTAGCGGGACCAATGAGCAGTTCTTC

V: TRBV30
J: TRBJ2-7
D: NA
size: NA
CDR3: CAWSMGEAREQYF
DNA: TGTGCCTGGAGTATGGGGGAGGCGCGGGAGCAGTACTTC

V: TRBV7-9
J: TRBJ1-2
D: NA
size: few
CDR3: CASSLNRVGYTF
DNA: TGTGCCAGCAGCTTGAACAGGGTCGGCTACACCTTC

V: TRBV6-6
J: TRBJ2-5
D: NA
size: NA
CDR3: CASSSGDRDQETQYF
DNA: TGTGCCAGCAGTTCCGGGGATCGAGACCAAGAGACCCAGTACTTC

V: TRBV5-6
J: TRBJ2-2
D: TRBD1
size: NA
CDR3: CASSPVGTGNTGELFF
DNA: TGTGCCAGCAGCCCAGTCGGGACAGGGAACACCGGGGAGCTGTTTTTT

V: TRBV2
J: TRBJ1-2
D: NA
size: few
CDR3: CASSFWAREGGYTF
DNA: TGTGCCAGCAGTTTCTGGGCCAGGGAGGGTGGCTACACCTTC

V: TRBV29-1
J: TRBJ1-2
D: NA
size: NA
CDR3: CSVDLNYGYTF
DNA: TGCAGCGTTGACCTTAACTATGGCTACACCTTC

V: TRBV18
J: TRBJ2-1
D: TRBD1
size: few
CDR3: CASSPGQGPNNEQFF
DNA: TGTGCCAGCTCACCAGGACAGGGTCCCAACAATGAGCAGTTCTTC

V: TRBV5-1
J: TRBJ2-6
D: TRBD2
size: few
CDR3: CASSLAWTSGSIAGANVLTF
DNA: TGCGCCAGCAGCTTGGCGTGGACTAGCGGGAGTATCGCTGGGGCCAACGTCCTGACTTTC

V: TRBV7-9
J: TRBJ1-2
D: NA
size: NA
CDR3: CASSIDFYGYTF
DNA: TGTGCCAGCAGCATCGACTTCTATGGCTACACCTTC

V: TRBV6-1
J: TRBJ2-5
D: TRBD2
size: few
CDR3: CASSVASGLQETQYF
DNA: TGTGCCAGCAGTGTCGCCTCGGGACTACAAGAGACCCAGTACTTC

V: TRBV27
J: TRBJ1-2
D: NA
size: NA
CDR3: CACLPPGYGYTF
DNA: TGTGCTTGCCTCCCTCCGGGCTATGGCTACACCTTC

V: TRBV6-1
J: TRBJ2-7
D: TRBD1
size: NA
CDR3: CASSAGQGDEQYF
DNA: TGTGCCAGCAGTGCGGGACAGGGGGACGAGCAGTACTTC

V: TRBV7-9
J: TRBJ1-4
D: NA
size: few
CDR3: CASRKTVFGGNEKLFF
DNA: TGTGCCAGCAGGAAGACGGTCTTCGGGGGTAATGAAAAACTGTTTTTT

V: TRBV7-9
J: TRBJ2-5
D: TRBD1
size: NA
CDR3: CASSLGQGQETQYF
DNA: TGTGCCAGCAGCTTAGGACAGGGCCAAGAGACCCAGTACTTC

V: TRBV6-5
J: TRBJ1-5
D: TRBD1
size: NA
CDR3: CASSRTGGQPQHF
DNA: TGTGCCAGCAGTCGGACAGGGGGTCAGCCCCAGCATTTT

V: TRBV7-9
J: TRBJ1-4
D: NA
size: few
CDR3: CASSLVAGPTEKLFF
DNA: TGTGCCAGCAGCTTAGTGGCAGGCCCGACTGAAAAACTGTTTTTT

V: TRBV9
J: TRBJ1-2
D: NA
size: NA
CDR3: CASSATVNYGYTF
DNA: TGTGCCAGCAGCGCCACAGTTAACTATGGCTACACCTTC

V: TRBV7-9
J: TRBJ2-3
D: NA
size: NA
CDR3: CASSLGDITDTQYF
DNA: TGTGCCAGCAGCTTAGGGGACATAACAGATACGCAGTATTTT

V: TRBV23-1
J: TRBJ2-3
D: TRBD1
size: few
CDR3: CASSQNRDRLFSTDTQYF
DNA: TGCGCCAGCAGTCAAAACCGGGACAGATTATTCAGCACAGATACGCAGTATTTT

V: TRBV7-2
J: TRBJ2-2
D: TRBD1
size: NA
CDR3: CASSSMTGGDKELFF
DNA: TGTGCCAGCAGCTCGATGACAGGGGGTGATAAGGAGCTGTTTTTT

V: TRBV7-8
J: TRBJ2-7
D: NA
size: NA
CDR3: CASSTPGEQYF
DNA: TGTGCCAGCAGCACCCCGGGAGAGCAGTACTTC

V: TRBV7-9
J: TRBJ2-1
D: TRBD2
size: few
CDR3: CASSPGLVNEQFF
DNA: TGTGCCAGCAGCCCGGGACTAGTGAATGAGCAGTTCTTC

V: TRBV30
J: TRBJ1-2
D: NA
size: NA
CDR3: CAWSAGISYGYTF
DNA: TGTGCCTGGAGCGCAGGGATCTCCTATGGCTACACCTTC

V: TRBV30
J: TRBJ2-7
D: NA
size: few
CDR3: CAWKGVSGEQYF
DNA: TGTGCCTGGAAGGGAGTTTCCGGCGAGCAGTACTTC

V: TRBV30
J: TRBJ1-4
D: NA
size: NA
CDR3: CAWSPQGYNEKLFF
DNA: TGTGCCTGGAGTCCTCAGGGCTACAATGAAAAACTGTTTTTT

V: TRBV4-3
J: TRBJ2-5
D: NA
size: few
CDR3: CASSQEPPRRGRQETQYF
DNA: TGCGCCAGCAGCCAAGAGCCCCCCCGCAGGGGGAGGCAAGAGACCCAGTACTTC

V: TRBV6-4
J: TRBJ1-1
D: TRBD1
size: few
CDR3: CASRNTGDGGTEAFF
DNA: TGTGCCAGCAGAAACACAGGGGACGGGGGCACTGAAGCTTTCTTT

V: TRBV2
J: TRBJ1-6
D: TRBD1
size: few
CDR3: CASSERTGEDSPLHF
DNA: TGTGCCAGCAGTGAGCGGACAGGGGAAGATTCACCCCTCCACTTT

V: TRBV6-1
J: TRBJ2-1
D: TRBD2
size: NA
CDR3: CASSDSGRAIYNEQFF
DNA: TGTGCCAGCAGTGATAGCGGGAGGGCCATCTACAATGAGCAGTTCTTC

V: TRBV30
J: TRBJ1-3
D: NA
size: NA
CDR3: CAWSVLSSPGNTIYF
DNA: TGTGCCTGGAGTGTACTGAGTAGTCCGGGGAACACCATATATTTT

V: TRBV30
J: TRBJ1-2
D: TRBD1
size: NA
CDR3: CAWEGQTVGYGYTF
DNA: TGTGCCTGGGAGGGACAGACGGTTGGCTATGGCTACACCTTC

V: TRBV18
J: TRBJ2-5
D: NA
size: few
CDR3: CASFDSLSQETQYF
DNA: TGTGCCAGCTTCGACAGCCTGAGCCAAGAGACCCAGTACTTC

V: TRBV5-1
J: TRBJ2-5
D: NA
size: few
CDR3: CASSSFQETQYF
DNA: TGCGCCAGCAGCTCCTTCCAAGAGACCCAGTACTTC

V: TRBV5-1
J: TRBJ2-5
D: TRBD1
size: NA
CDR3: CASSLQGAEVETQYF
DNA: TGCGCCAGCAGCTTGCAGGGGGCGGAGGTGGAGACCCAGTACTTC

V: TRBV18
J: TRBJ2-5
D: NA
size: few
CDR3: CASSPPAGWETQYF
DNA: TGTGCCAGCTCACCACCCGCAGGGTGGGAGACCCAGTACTTC

V: TRBV5-4
J: TRBJ1-2
D: TRBD1
size: few
CDR3: CASSLGQGRDYGYTF
DNA: TGTGCCAGCAGCTTAGGACAGGGTAGAGACTATGGCTACACCTTC

V: TRBV5-6
J: TRBJ2-1
D: TRBD2
size: once
CDR3: CASSLGLAGGIEQFF
DNA: TGTGCCAGCAGCTTGGGACTAGCGGGAGGAATTGAGCAGTTCTTC

V: TRBV30
J: TRBJ1-1
D: NA
size: NA
CDR3: CAWSARWGAEAFF
DNA: TGTGCCTGGAGTGCTAGGTGGGGCGCTGAAGCTTTCTTT